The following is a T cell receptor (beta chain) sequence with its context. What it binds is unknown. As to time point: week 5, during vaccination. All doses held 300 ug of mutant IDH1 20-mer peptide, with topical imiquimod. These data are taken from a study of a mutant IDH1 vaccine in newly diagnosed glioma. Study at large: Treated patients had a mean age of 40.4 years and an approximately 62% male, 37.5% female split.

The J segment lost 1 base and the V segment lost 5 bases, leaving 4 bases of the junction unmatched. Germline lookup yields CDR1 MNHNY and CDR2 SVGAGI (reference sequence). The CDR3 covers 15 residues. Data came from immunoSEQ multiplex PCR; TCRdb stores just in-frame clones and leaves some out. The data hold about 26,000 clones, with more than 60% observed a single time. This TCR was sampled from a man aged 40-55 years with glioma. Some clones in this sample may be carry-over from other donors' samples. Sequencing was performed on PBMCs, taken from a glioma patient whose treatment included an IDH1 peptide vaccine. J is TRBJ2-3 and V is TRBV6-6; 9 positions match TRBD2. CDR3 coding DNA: TGTGCCAGCAGTCCCCCTAGCGGGGGCACAGATACGCAGTATTTT. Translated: CASSPPSGGTDTQYF.